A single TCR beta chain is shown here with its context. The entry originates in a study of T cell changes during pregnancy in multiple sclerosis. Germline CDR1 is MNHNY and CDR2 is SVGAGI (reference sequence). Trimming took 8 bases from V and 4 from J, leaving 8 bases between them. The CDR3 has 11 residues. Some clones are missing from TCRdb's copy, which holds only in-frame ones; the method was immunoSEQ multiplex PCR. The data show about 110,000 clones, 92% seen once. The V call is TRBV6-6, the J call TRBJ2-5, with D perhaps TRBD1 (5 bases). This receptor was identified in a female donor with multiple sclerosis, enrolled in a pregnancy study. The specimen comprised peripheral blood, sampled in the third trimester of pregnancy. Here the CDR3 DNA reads TGTGCCAGCCTTCAGGGAGAGACCCAGTACTTC. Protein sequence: CASLQGETQYF.